The rows below give T cell receptor beta chains drawn from one sample of a study of blood T cell repertoires in COVID-19. The data were produced by immunoSEQ multiplex PCR, yet TCRdb's version contains in-frame clones alone and is incomplete. The sample includes 90,000 to 100,000 clones, about 70% seen only once; the top ten take around 24%. Input material: peripheral blood. These receptors were taken from a woman aged 55-70 years in a cohort sampled during active or convalescent COVID-19. The CDR3 runs from the conserved cysteine through the conserved F or W. Fields, in order: V gene, clone size, D gene, CDR3 length, J gene, CDR3 DNA, CDR3 protein. D genes are given only for firm matches. Only part of the rows carry a size: once, few, many, or a class if the clone is expanded.

V: TRBV4-1; size: few; D: TRBD1; length: 16; J: TRBJ1-2; DNA: TGCGCCAGCAGCCAAGCTCCGGACAGGGGGCGCGACGGCTACACCTTC; CDR3: CASSQAPDRGRDGYTF
V: TRBV3-1/TRBV3-2; size: .; D: .; length: 12; J: TRBJ1-2; DNA: TGTGCCAGCAGCCACAGGGACTATGGCTACACCTTC; CDR3: CASSHRDYGYTF
V: TRBV19; size: .; D: .; length: 14; J: TRBJ1-1; DNA: TGTGCCAGTACCCAAAGGGGTGTGAACACTGAAGCTTTCTTT; CDR3: CASTQRGVNTEAFF
V: TRBV4-2; size: .; D: .; length: 13; J: TRBJ2-1; DNA: TGTGCCAGCAAAGGCCCCCTAGCGAATGAGCAGTTCTTC; CDR3: CASKGPLANEQFF
V: TRBV7-9; size: many; D: .; length: 15; J: TRBJ2-3; DNA: TGTGCCAGCAGCTTTCCCCTCAGTAGCACAGATACGCAGTATTTT; CDR3: CASSFPLSSTDTQYF
V: TRBV5-1; size: .; D: TRBD1; length: 15; J: TRBJ2-3; DNA: TGCGCCAGCAGCCCCGGACAGGGGGGCACAGATACGCAGTATTTT; CDR3: CASSPGQGGTDTQYF
V: TRBV7-3; size: few; D: TRBD2; length: 16; J: TRBJ2-1; DNA: TGTGCCAGCAGCTTAAGGGAGGGCGCGGCCTACAATGAGCAGTTCTTC; CDR3: CASSLREGAAYNEQFF
V: TRBV7-9; size: few; D: .; length: 12; J: TRBJ1-1; DNA: TGTGCCAGCAGCTTCAGGAACACTGAAGCTTTCTTT; CDR3: CASSFRNTEAFF
V: TRBV19; size: few; D: TRBD1; length: 12; J: TRBJ2-7; DNA: TGTGCCAGTAGTCAAAGGACAGGGGAGCAGTACTTC; CDR3: CASSQRTGEQYF
V: TRBV28; size: .; D: TRBD1; length: 14; J: TRBJ1-5; DNA: TGTGCCAGCACCACAGGGGGACGGAATCAGCCCCAGCATTTT; CDR3: CASTTGGRNQPQHF
V: TRBV7-2; size: .; D: TRBD2; length: 19; J: TRBJ2-3; DNA: TGTGCCAGCAGCATAGGACTAGCGGGAATGAATACCGGCGACGGTACGCAGTATTTT; CDR3: CASSIGLAGMNTGDGTQYF
V: TRBV7-9; size: .; D: TRBD1; length: 13; J: TRBJ2-7; DNA: TGTGCCAGCAGCTTAAAAGGGGGCAACGAGCAGTACTTC; CDR3: CASSLKGGNEQYF
V: TRBV10-3; size: .; D: TRBD1; length: 14; J: TRBJ2-1; DNA: TGTGCCACTATCGGACAGGCTACCTACAATGAGCAGTTCTTC; CDR3: CATIGQATYNEQFF
V: TRBV11-1; size: .; D: TRBD1; length: 15; J: TRBJ1-4; DNA: TGTGCCAGCAGCCTTGGACAGGGTCGAAGTGAAAAACTGTTTTTT; CDR3: CASSLGQGRSEKLFF
V: TRBV4-2; size: few; D: .; length: 15; J: TRBJ2-1; DNA: TGTGCCAGCAGCCAAGGCACAGTGGATTACAATGAGCAGTTCTTC; CDR3: CASSQGTVDYNEQFF
V: TRBV29-1; size: .; D: TRBD2; length: 14; J: TRBJ2-5; DNA: TGCAGCGGGGCGCGGGACTACGCTCCCGAGACCCAGTACTTC; CDR3: CSGARDYAPETQYF
V: TRBV7-2; size: few; D: .; length: 15; J: TRBJ1-3; DNA: TGTGCCAGCAGCCCCTCAGGGTCCTCTGGAAACACCATATATTTT; CDR3: CASSPSGSSGNTIYF
V: TRBV29-1; size: .; D: .; length: 12; J: TRBJ2-5; DNA: TGCAGCGTTGAATGGGCCCGGCAGACCCAGTACTTC; CDR3: CSVEWARQTQYF
V: TRBV5-4; size: .; D: .; length: 16; J: TRBJ2-2; DNA: TGTGCCAGCAGCTTGGGGTCACTCGCGAACACCGGGGAGCTGTTTTTT; CDR3: CASSLGSLANTGELFF
V: TRBV27; size: .; D: TRBD1; length: 13; J: TRBJ1-2; DNA: TGTGCCAGCAGACCACAGGGGGCGCCTGGCTACACCTTC; CDR3: CASRPQGAPGYTF
V: TRBV14; size: .; D: .; length: 15; J: TRBJ1-1; DNA: TGTGCCAGCAGCCAAGATGAGGGCTGGAACACTGAAGCTTTCTTT; CDR3: CASSQDEGWNTEAFF
V: TRBV5-1; size: .; D: TRBD1; length: 15; J: TRBJ2-7; DNA: TGCGCCAGCAGCTTGGAGGGGGCGCGTCTCCACGAGCAGTACTTC; CDR3: CASSLEGARLHEQYF
V: TRBV10-3; size: once; D: .; length: 13; J: TRBJ1-5; DNA: TGTGCCATCAGTGAGTCCGCGGTTCAGCCCCAGCATTTT; CDR3: CAISESAVQPQHF
V: TRBV19; size: .; D: .; length: 13; J: TRBJ2-6; DNA: TGTGCCAGCACTGACTCTGGGGCCAACGTCCTGACTTTC; CDR3: CASTDSGANVLTF